These 24 T cell receptor beta chains share one sample of origin, sequenced in a study of shared clonotypes between healthy human individuals. Sequenced by immunoSEQ multiplex PCR; TCRdb stores in-frame clones only, minus some. The sample consists of 980,000 or so clones, around 80% of them appearing once. Sample: memory CD4+ T cells sorted from blood. The subset here: CD45RA-negative fraction. The source is a young man in good health.

The V call is TRBV27, the J call TRBJ1-1, with D tentatively TRBD1 (5 bases). CDR1 and CDR2 (germline): MNHEY, SMNVEV (reference sequence). The CDR3 covers 15 residues. V lost 3 bases to trimming and J lost 3 bases, with 14 bases between them. CDR3 protein: CASSFGSGRDTEAFF. The CDR3, as DNA: TGTGCCAGCAGTTTTGGATCAGGGAGGGACACTGAAGCTTTCTTT.

The rearrangement joins TRBV27 to TRBJ1-2; the D gene is possibly TRBD1 (6 bases). Trimming pared 2 bases from V and 7 bases from J, leaving 20 bases between. Germline CDR1 is MNHEY and CDR2 is SMNVEV (reference sequence). CDR3 length equals 16 residues. CDR3 DNA sequence: TGTGCCAGCAGTTTAAGTCCAGGGGCGGATAGCGGTGGCTACACCTTC. This sequence encodes CASSLSPGADSGGYTF.

This chain links TRBV29-1 with TRBJ2-1; the match to TRBD2 covers 8 bases. Germline loops: CDR1 SQVTM, CDR2 ANQGSEA. V shed 4 bases and J 4 bases; nucleotides not matched to a gene: 6. CDR3 length equals 14 residues. The CDR3 coding sequence is TGCAGCGTTGTAGAGAGCGGGGGTTACAATGAGCAGTTCTTC. It yields the protein CSVVESGGYNEQFF.

The chain carries TRBV28 and TRBJ2-1; 12 bases align to TRBD2. CDR1 is MDHEN, CDR2 SYDVKM, per germline. The CDR3 is made up of 15 amino acids. J gave up 9 bases and V 0 bases, and 3 bases lay outside the gene matches. CDR3 bases: TGTGCCAGCAGTTTATGGACTAGCGGGGGTGGTGAGCAGTTCTTC. This gives the protein CASSLWTSGGGEQFF.

This clone was seen more than once but under ten times. The chain combines TRBV5-4 with TRBJ2-1; 11 bases map to TRBD2. J gave up 7 bases and V 4 bases, and 13 bases lay outside the gene matches. Per germline, CDR1 SGHNT and CDR2 YYREEE (reference sequence). This CDR3 is built from 17 residues. Here the CDR3 reads CASSLGGGASGRNEQFF. CDR3 nucleotides: TGTGCCAGCAGCCTCGGGGGAGGGGCTAGCGGGAGGAATGAGCAGTTCTTC.

The genes are TRBV2 and TRBJ1-1; 7 bases match TRBD1. The CDR3 has 14 amino acids. Trimming took 3 bases from V and 1 from J; bases not matched to a gene: 2. Germline V gene lookup returns CDR1 SNHLY and CDR2 FYNNEI. CDR3 protein: CASSETGPNTEAFF. As DNA, the CDR3 is TGTGCCAGCAGTGAGACAGGGCCGAACACTGAAGCTTTCTTT.

The CDR3 DNA reads as TGCAGCGTCCAAAGAGATTTAGGGGGCACTGAAGCTTTCTTT. This sequence encodes CSVQRDLGGTEAFF. The chain employs TRBV29-1 and TRBJ1-1; the D gene is possibly TRBD1 (6 bases). The V gene's germline CDR1 is SQVTM and CDR2 ANQGSEA. This CDR3 is 14 amino acids long. V lost 6 bases, J lost 4 bases, and 18 bases lay in between.

The rearrangement joins TRBV7-9 to TRBJ1-2; 7 nucleotides agree with TRBD1. Germline assignment: CDR1 SEHNR and CDR2 FQNEAQ (reference sequence). The V gene end was trimmed by 1 base and the J gene end by 0 bases; junction bases not matched to a gene: 2. The length of the CDR3 is 15 residues. The CDR3 loop reads CASSLDQGANYGYTF. In DNA, the CDR3 is TGTGCCAGCAGCTTAGATCAGGGGGCTAACTATGGCTACACCTTC.

The chain links TRBV19 to TRBJ1-5; D is uncertain. The germline gives CDR1 LNHDA, CDR2 SQIVND (reference sequence). The CDR3 is 12 residues long. Trimming pared 1 base from V and 9 bases from J, leaving 7 bases between. CDR3 region: CASSIVGWPQHF. The CDR3, as DNA: TGTGCCAGTAGTATAGTTGGGTGGCCCCAGCATTTT.

The rearrangement links TRBV6-1 to TRBJ1-2; possible D gene TRBD1, 5 bases. The CDR3 has 14 amino acids. V lost 2 bases, J lost 5 bases, and 12 bases lay in between. Germline CDR1 is MNHNS and CDR2 is SASEGT. This chain's CDR3 is CASSERGGGYGYTF. The DNA of the CDR3 is TGTGCCAGCAGTGAACGTGGGGGAGGGTATGGCTACACCTTC.

The J gene is TRBJ2-5, the V gene TRBV29-1; D gene ambiguous. Germline V lookup: CDR1 SQVTM, CDR2 ANQGSEA. The CDR3 sequence is 11 residues long. The V gene lost 7 bases and the J gene lost 2 bases, with 8 bases spanning the gap. CDR3 sequence (DNA): TGCAGCGCTGTACGACAAGAGACCCAGTACTTC. Its translation is CSAVRQETQYF.

This rearrangement joins TRBV7-2 to TRBJ1-3, with D uncertain. V lost 10 bases, J lost 0 bases, and 10 bases lay in between. This CDR3 comprises 13 residues. The germline V gene has CDR1 SGHTA and CDR2 FQGNSA. In nucleotides, the CDR3 is TGTGCCACCCGGCGGAGCTCTGGAAACACCATATATTTT. Its translation: CATRRSSGNTIYF.

In its sample, this clone was seen once. V is TRBV19 and J is TRBJ2-3; the D gene is possibly TRBD1 (6 bases). The CDR3 runs 15 residues. Germline V lookup: CDR1 LNHDA, CDR2 SQIVND (reference sequence). With 3 bases removed from V and 2 bases from J, the gap between germline ends came to 12 bases. CDR3 DNA sequence: TGTGCCAGTAGTATCGCTACAGGGAACACAGATACGCAGTATTTT. This encodes CASSIATGNTDTQYF.

A few counts support this clone. The chain recombines TRBV10-3 with TRBJ1-4; D unresolved. Germline V lookup: CDR1 ENHRY, CDR2 SYGVKD. The CDR3 runs 17 residues. V was pared by 0 bases and J by 0 bases, with 11 bases between. CDR3 loop: CAISESGSLATNEKLFF. The CDR3 DNA reads TGTGCCATCAGTGAGTCTGGCAGCCTTGCAACTAATGAAAAACTGTTTTTT.

J is TRBJ1-2 and V is TRBV30; D is undetermined. Trimming shortened V by 3 bases and J by 4 bases, and 12 bases separated the two germline ends. The CDR3 sequence is 13 residues long. The germline V gene has CDR1 GTSNPN and CDR2 SVGIG (reference sequence). The CDR3: CAWRSIPSYGYTF. CDR3 DNA: TGTGCCTGGAGGTCAATTCCGAGCTATGGCTACACCTTC.

As to this clone: The sample carries other DNA sequences with the same CDR3. The chain has TRBV5-1 and TRBJ2-7, with D possibly being TRBD2 (5 bases). Germline CDR1 SGHRS, CDR2 YFSETQ. The CDR3 spans 14 residues. Trimming removed 1 base at V and 0 bases at J, with 8 bases between. CDR3 nucleotide sequence: TGCGCCAGCAGCTTGTCGGGGAGCTCCTACGAGCAGTACTTC. Translating it yields CASSLSGSSYEQYF.

As for this clone: Additional DNA sequences in this sample encode the identical CDR3. This chain connects TRBV5-1 to TRBJ2-1, with TRBD2 matching over 9 bases. This CDR3 has 15 amino acids. Germline V gives CDR1 SGHRS, CDR2 YFSETQ. The J segment lost 2 bases and the V segment lost 1 base, leaving 1 base of the junction unmatched. CDR3 DNA: TGCGCCAGCAGCTTGATAGCGGGGGCCTACAATGAGCAGTTCTTC. Protein: CASSLIAGAYNEQFF.

The V call is TRBV6-5, the J call TRBJ1-4; D call uncertain. CDR3 length equals 14 residues. V shed 6 bases and J shed 2 bases, with 10 bases lying between them. Per the germline V gene, CDR1 is MNHEY and CDR2 is SVGAGI. This CDR3 is CASSQSSTNEKLFF. The CDR3 DNA reads TGTGCCAGCAGCCAATCCTCCACTAATGAAAAACTGTTTTTT.

The J gene is TRBJ1-2, the V gene TRBV4-1; the D gene is possibly TRBD1 (6 bases). Germline lookup yields CDR1 MGHRA and CDR2 YSYEKL. V lost 1 base, J lost 4 bases, and 13 bases lay in between. The CDR3 totals 15 residues. The DNA for the CDR3 is TGCGCCAGCAGCCAAGGCGGGGGCTGGGGCTATGGCTACACCTTC. This encodes CASSQGGGWGYGYTF.

Points on this clone: Just one base apart from a much larger clone, this may be a read error. The chain carries TRBV5-1 and TRBJ1-2, with D tentatively TRBD1 (5 bases). V was clipped by 0 bases and J by 3 bases, with 6 bases between them. This CDR3 is 13 amino acids long. The germline V gene has CDR1 SGHRS and CDR2 YFSETQ. The CDR3 spells CASSLEGHYGYTF. CDR3 coding DNA: TGCGCCAGCAGCTTGGAGGGGCACTATGGCTACACCTTC. The full variable domain, in which reference TRBV5-1 and TRBJ1-2 provide the parts outside the CDR3, is KAGVTQTPRYLIKTRGQQVTLSCSPISGHRSVSWYQQTPGQGLQFLFEYFSETQRNKGNFPGRFSGRQFSNSRSEMNVSTLELGDSALYLCASSLEGHYGYTFGSGTRLTVV.

The rearrangement joins TRBV15 to TRBJ2-5, with D possibly matching TRBD1 (5 bases). Trimming cost V 1 base and J 5 bases, with 8 bases left between them. CDR3 size: 13 residues. In germline, CDR1 is LNHNV, CDR2 YYDKDF (reference sequence). The CDR3 region is CATSRVGVETQYF. The CDR3 DNA follows: TGTGCCACCAGCAGAGTAGGGGTGGAGACCCAGTACTTC.

The chain links TRBV28 to TRBJ1-4, with D hard to call. The V end lost 10 bases, the J end lost 7 bases, and 16 bases lay between the germline ends. Germline V gene sequence: CDR1 MDHEN, CDR2 SYDVKM. This CDR3 has 13 residues. The CDR3 DNA sequence: TGTGCCACCAGAAACTCTCGACTTGAAAAACTGTTTTTT. It translates to CATRNSRLEKLFF.

This clone was seen at least ten times. The genes are TRBV2 and TRBJ1-5; D remains ambiguous. V was clipped by 0 bases and J by 2 bases, with 8 bases between them. The CDR3 runs to 15 residues. The germline V gene encodes CDR1 SNHLY and CDR2 FYNNEI. The CDR3 is CASSEAQAGNQPQHF. Here the CDR3 DNA reads TGTGCCAGCAGTGAAGCCCAGGCCGGCAATCAGCCCCAGCATTTT.

The CDR3 region has the DNA TGTGCCAGCAGCACCGGGACAGCCCCCCTAACGGAAGGCTACACCTTC. It encodes CASSTGTAPLTEGYTF. J is TRBJ1-2 and V is TRBV9, with TRBD1 identical over 7 bases. J gave up 8 bases and V 4 bases, and 17 bases lay outside the gene matches. Germline V gene data show CDR1 as SGDLS and CDR2 as YYNGEE. The length of the CDR3 is 16 residues.